This TCR beta chain was observed in a study of vaccination and CD4 T cells after COVID-19. Turning to the study itself: Two Hispanic individuals were among six male and four female convalescent patients. Investigators stimulated cells with overlapping spike peptides drawn from SARS-CoV-2, HCoV-NL63, HCoV-OC43 and HCoV-229E.

The treatment: approximately 9-day PBMC culture with coronavirus spike peptide pools or control peptides (ViraFEST assay). The Oncomine TCR Beta short-read assay was applied to DNA of cultured CD4+ T cells. The source of extracted genomic DNA was cultured CD4+ T cells. TCRdb re-called the PCR reads with MiXCR, one entry per CDR3 protein. The sample has around 26,000 distinct CDR3 sequences, about 40% seen once. The germline CDR1 and CDR2 sequences are ENHRY and SYGVKD. This CDR3 comprises 15 residues. Trimming cost V 3 bases and J 5 bases; bases outside gene matches: 5. On this clonotype itself: Antigen unknown.

The gene calls are TRBV10-3 and TRBJ1-5; TRBD1 agrees at 9 bases. Specimen: CD4+ T cells from blood, cultured in vitro. This sequence originates from a human donor who had recovered from COVID-19. The CDR3 nucleotides are TGTGCCATCAGTGATCCACGACAGGGGGATCAGCCCCAGCATTTT. It encodes CAISDPRQGDQPQHF.